The 21 T cell receptor beta chains reported below all come from one sample, sequenced in a study of blood T cell repertoires in COVID-19. Sequenced by immunoSEQ multiplex PCR; TCRdb stores in-frame clones only, minus some. The repertoire includes around 130,000 clones, 82% of them detected once, and roughly 3.9% sits in the top ten. The specimen sequenced was peripheral blood. The receptors here all came from an elderly woman with acute or convalescent COVID-19.

V gene TRBV5-1 combines with J gene TRBJ2-7; D gene uncertain. Germline V gene data show CDR1 as SGHRS and CDR2 as YFSETQ. V lost 0 bases, J lost 3 bases, and 10 bases lay in between. This CDR3 has 14 residues. The CDR3 sequence: CASSLGTSRYEQYF. DNA of the CDR3: TGCGCCAGCAGCTTGGGTACTTCTCGCTACGAGCAGTACTTC.

This sequence joins TRBV5-1 and TRBJ2-1; a possible D gene is TRBD1 (5 bases). The V end lost 6 bases, the J end lost 9 bases, and 16 bases lay between the germline ends. CDR1 is SGHRS, CDR2 YFSETQ, per germline. The CDR3 consists of 13 residues. The DNA of the CDR3 is TGCGCCAGCAAGGTCGGGCAAACAGGTGAGCAGTTCTTC. This gives the protein CASKVGQTGEQFF.

V is TRBV11-2 and J is TRBJ2-6; D possibly corresponds to TRBD1 (6 bases). Trimming took 5 bases from V and 1 from J, leaving 12 bases between them. The germline gives CDR1 SGHAT, CDR2 FQNNGV. This CDR3 contains 16 residues. The CDR3, as DNA: TGTGCCAGCAGCCCTGAAACAGGGTCTGGGGCCAACGTCCTGACTTTC. Residues: CASSPETGSGANVLTF.

CDR3 protein: CASTPGTNTDTQYF. DNA of the CDR3: TGTGCCAGCACCCCCGGGACTAACACAGATACGCAGTATTTT. The chain employs TRBV7-9 and TRBJ2-3, with 7 bases lining up with TRBD2. The V gene end was trimmed by 7 bases and the J gene end by 2 bases; junction bases not matched to a gene: 6. The CDR3 spans 14 residues. Per germline, CDR1 SEHNR and CDR2 FQNEAQ (reference sequence).

The chain couples TRBV2 to TRBJ2-7; TRBD1 aligns across 8 bases. V shed 1 base, J shed 3 bases, and the junction held 5 bases outside the gene matches. Germline-derived CDR1 and CDR2 are SNHLY and FYNNEI. CDR3 length equals 15 residues. The DNA for the CDR3 is TGTGCCAGCAGTGAAGTGGGGACAGGATACTACGAGCAGTACTTC. Translation gives CASSEVGTGYYEQYF.

This chain links TRBV3-1 (or the pseudogene TRBV3-2) with TRBJ2-3; the D is unclear. CDR3 size: 14 residues. Germline CDR1 LGHDT, CDR2 YNNKEL (reference sequence). V lost 0 bases to trimming and J lost 6 bases, with 10 bases between them. CDR3 protein: CASSQDWAVDTQYF. Here the CDR3 DNA reads TGTGCCAGCAGCCAAGATTGGGCAGTTGATACGCAGTATTTT.

This sequence joins TRBV7-8 and TRBJ2-1; D may be TRBD2 (6 bases). The CDR3 has 16 residues. Trimming stripped 5 bases from V and 5 bases from J, with 19 bases between. Looked up from germline, CDR1 is SGHVS and CDR2 is FQNEAQ. The CDR3 reads CASSLRVAGLDNEQFF. The CDR3, as DNA: TGTGCCAGCAGCCTCCGTGTGGCGGGGTTGGACAATGAGCAGTTCTTC.

This chain uses TRBV5-1 with TRBJ2-5; possibly TRBD1 for D (6 bases). CDR1 SGHRS and CDR2 YFSETQ come from the germline V gene. The CDR3 spans 15 residues. The germline V and J ends were trimmed by 2 bases and 4 bases, with 15 bases remaining between them. CDR3 region: CASSLPQGRRETQYF. The CDR3 DNA is TGCGCCAGCAGCTTACCACAGGGCCGACGAGAGACCCAGTACTTC.

J is TRBJ1-4 and V is TRBV19; the D is unclear. Between the trimmed V and J ends, which lost 5 bases and 10 bases, there was a span of 14 bases. Per the germline V gene, CDR1 is LNHDA and CDR2 is SQIVND (reference sequence). The CDR3 totals 13 residues. The CDR3 sequence: CASSLRVGAKLFF. In DNA form, the CDR3 reads TGTGCCAGTAGTCTCCGGGTTGGAGCAAAACTGTTTTTT. Variable domain in full (rest from reference TRBV19 and TRBJ1-4): DGGITQSPKYLFRKEGQNVTLSCEQNLNHDAMYWYRQDPGQGLRLIYYSQIVNDFQKGDIAEGYSVSREKKESFPLTVTSAQKNPTAFYLCASSLRVGAKLFFGSGTQLSVL.

The V call is TRBV6-1, the J call TRBJ1-6; D unclear. The V end lost 4 bases, the J end lost 10 bases, and 20 bases lay between the germline ends. CDR1 MNHNS and CDR2 SASEGT come from the germline V gene. The CDR3 length is 16 residues. CDR3 sequence reads: CASSVNLRPGRSPLHF. The CDR3 DNA sequence: TGTGCCAGCAGTGTTAATTTGAGGCCCGGTCGGTCACCCCTCCACTTT.

V and J are TRBV7-2 and TRBJ1-2; TRBD1 aligns across 10 bases. The germline V gene has CDR1 SGHTA and CDR2 FQGNSA. The J segment lost 8 bases and the V segment lost 5 bases, leaving 5 bases of the junction unmatched. This CDR3 has 13 amino acids. The CDR3 loop is CASSDRGRVGYTF. The CDR3 region has the DNA TGTGCCAGCAGCGACAGGGGGCGGGTCGGCTACACCTTC.

The chain joins TRBV7-6 to TRBJ2-1; 11 bases agree with TRBD2. The CDR3 runs 16 residues. Losses at the gene ends were 1 base for V and 5 bases for J; bases not matched to a gene: 4. The germline V gene has CDR1 SGHVS and CDR2 FNYEAQ. CDR3 in DNA: TGTGCCAGCAGCTTAGTAGGGACTAGCGGTCACAATGAGCAGTTCTTC. Its protein is CASSLVGTSGHNEQFF.

This clone was observed a handful of times. One junction end does not reproduce the germline sequence, and a read error may be involved. The rearrangement links TRBV3-1 (or the pseudogene TRBV3-2) to TRBJ1-1, with D unclear. Germline assignment: CDR1 LGHDT and CDR2 YNNKEL (reference sequence). The CDR3 has 14 residues. The CDR3 nucleotides read TGTGCCAGCAGCCAAGATACTCCGCCCACTAAAGCTTTCTTT. This encodes CASSQDTPPTKAFF.

This clone was detected only a few times. This sequence joins TRBV19 and TRBJ2-3; the match to TRBD2 covers 16 bases. The germline CDR1 and CDR2 sequences are LNHDA and SQIVND (reference sequence). The V gene end was trimmed by 9 bases and the J gene end by 3 bases; junction bases not matched to a gene: 12. The CDR3 has 18 amino acids. CDR3 coding DNA: TGTGCCAGGGACTACGGGACTAGCGGGGGGGCTGAAACAGATACGCAGTATTTT. Amino acid sequence: CARDYGTSGGAETDTQYF.

The V gene is TRBV4-1, the J gene TRBJ2-2; TRBD2 matches 12 bases. After removal of 1 base from V and 8 bases from J, the junction contained 17 bases not matched to a gene. This CDR3 region has 20 residues. Germline assignment: CDR1 MGHRA and CDR2 YSYEKL. The CDR3 here is CASSQVPAPGLAGRRGELFF. In nucleotides, the CDR3 is TGCGCCAGCAGCCAAGTCCCTGCCCCGGGACTAGCGGGTAGGAGGGGGGAGCTGTTTTTT.

The V and J genes are TRBV7-2 and TRBJ1-3; D perhaps matches TRBD1 (6 bases). Trimming pared 5 bases from V and 8 bases from J, leaving 19 bases between. Germline V gives CDR1 SGHTA, CDR2 FQGNSA. CDR3 length: 15 residues. This CDR3 reads CASSPGGAPGYTIYF. The CDR3, as DNA: TGTGCCAGCAGCCCGGGGGGGGCTCCGGGATACACCATATATTTT. The variable domain in full, with the rest retrieved from reference TRBV7-2 and TRBJ1-3, is GAGVSQSPSNKVTEKGKDVELRCDPISGHTALYWYRQSLGQGLEFLIYFQGNSAPDKSGLPSDRFSAERTGGSVSTLTIQRTQQEDSAVYLCASSPGGAPGYTIYFGEGSWLTVV.

The rearrangement uses TRBV5-1 and TRBJ2-7; possible D gene TRBD2, 6 bases. This CDR3 contains 15 residues. V was trimmed by 0 bases and J by 3 bases, leaving 13 bases between them. Germline V gives CDR1 SGHRS, CDR2 YFSETQ. The CDR3 DNA reads as TGCGCCAGCAGCTTGGAACCTAGCGAATTCTACGAGCAGTACTTC. This gives the protein CASSLEPSEFYEQYF.

The chain is built from TRBV18 and TRBJ2-7, with unresolved D. The V end lost 3 bases, the J end lost 2 bases, and 8 bases lay between the germline ends. There are 13 residues in the CDR3. Germline V gene lookup returns CDR1 KGHSH and CDR2 LQKENI. The CDR3 DNA is TGTGCCAGCTCACCTTCAGTCACCTACGAGCAGTACTTC. Residues: CASSPSVTYEQYF.

The chain uses TRBV6-5 and TRBJ1-3, with D unclear. From germline, CDR1 is MNHEY and CDR2 SVGAGI. The CDR3 runs 16 residues. The germline V and J ends were trimmed by 2 bases and 0 bases, with 11 bases remaining between them. The CDR3 protein is CASSYARTFSGNTIYF. DNA for the CDR3: TGTGCCAGCAGTTACGCCCGAACATTCTCTGGAAACACCATATATTTT.

This clone was counted a single time. The rearrangement links TRBV30 to TRBJ1-1; no reliable D call. Germline V gives CDR1 GTSNPN, CDR2 SVGIG (reference sequence). The CDR3 contains 13 residues. The germline V and J ends were trimmed by 2 bases and 2 bases, with 9 bases remaining between them. CDR3 sequence: CAWSQEGNTEAFF. In DNA, the CDR3 is TGTGCCTGGAGTCAAGAGGGAAACACTGAAGCTTTCTTT.

This clone was observed a few times. The V and J genes are TRBV5-5 and TRBJ1-3, with D hard to call. The V gene lost 4 bases and the J gene lost 0 bases, with 14 bases spanning the gap. The germline gives CDR1 SGHKS, CDR2 YYEKEE (reference sequence). This CDR3 comprises 16 residues. The CDR3 region is CASSPQTLSSGNTIYF. The CDR3 DNA follows: TGTGCCAGCAGCCCTCAGACTCTTTCCTCTGGAAACACCATATATTTT.